This TCR beta chain was found in a study of blood T cells in healthy people across ages. A J-beta primer mix and a sample-barcoded 5' primer were used in a second PCR of roughly 7 to 12 cycles. In TCRdb, the 5' RACE reads were re-called with MiXCR into one record per CDR3 protein. The table has about 1.6 million distinct CDR3 sequences, around 35% seen once. The CDR3 is 16 amino acids. V dropped 4 bases and J dropped 4; count of bases not matched to a gene: 13. Germline-derived CDR1 and CDR2 are SQVTM and ANQGSEA. This clonotype was detected a few times. Its antigen is currently unknown. Broader study findings: The lack of PBMC sorting stopped any conclusive naive versus antigen-experienced comparison.

Sample donors were healthy Caucasian individuals that came from Russia, aged roughly 6 to 95. Peripheral blood samples of around 9.3 milliliters were drawn from each donor. Per-sample PBMC isolation yielded at least 6.5 million cells. The chain couples TRBV29-1 to TRBJ2-1, with 7 bases matching TRBD2. The clonotype was recovered from a woman in her twenties or thirties in good health. Sequencing was carried out using blood. The CDR3 DNA follows: TGCAGCGTTGGTGGGTCGGGGGACTACAAATACAATGAGCAGTTCTTC. This sequence encodes CSVGGSGDYKYNEQFF.